This TCR beta chain was found in a study of technical replicates of blood from several donors. Here immunoSEQ multiplex PCR was the method, and the copy in TCRdb shows in-frame clones only, minus some. Of about 12,000 clones in the sample, 94% were seen once. The junction had 7 bases not matched to a gene; V was cut back by 1 base and J by 4 bases. Per the germline V gene, CDR1 is LGHNA and CDR2 is YNFKEQ. The CDR3 covers 17 residues. The receptor comes from a human donor in good health. The chain carries TRBV4-2 and TRBJ2-5; 12 bases are shared with TRBD2. The sequencing input was PBMCs. The CDR3 protein is CASSQGRLAGAVETQYF. CDR3 bases: TGTGCCAGCAGCCAAGGGAGACTAGCGGGAGCAGTAGAGACCCAGTACTTC.